These 7 T cell receptor beta chains originate from one sample sequenced in a study of Ad26.COV2.S vaccination and SARS-CoV-2 variants. Sample treatment: around 19 received Ad26.COV2.S at low or high dose, single or two shots; several received placebo; per-sample allocation not given. Day 63 after the first injection of vaccine or placebo was the sampling time. Clones were sequenced by immunoSEQ multiplex PCR, and TCRdb holds only the in-frame ones, with some missing. The sample consists of 380,000 or so clones, 80% to 90% of them appearing once. The material was peripheral blood, obtained in a trial of Ad26.COV2.S vaccine versus placebo. The receptors stem from a person between 18 and 60 years old who received the Ad26.COV2.S COVID-19 vaccine or a placebo.

The chain recombines TRBV19 with TRBJ1-1, with D hard to call. CDR1 is LNHDA, CDR2 SQIVND, per germline (reference sequence). Trimming took 0 bases from V and 0 from J, leaving 14 bases between them. This CDR3 has 17 amino acids. The CDR3 is CASSIDPLSYLNTEAFF. DNA for the CDR3: TGTGCCAGTAGTATAGATCCCCTATCGTATTTGAACACTGAAGCTTTCTTT.

The V and J genes are TRBV3-1 (or the pseudogene TRBV3-2) and TRBJ2-1; TRBD2 aligns across 7 bases. J gave up 10 bases and V 3 bases, and 15 bases lay outside the gene matches. CDR3 size: 16 residues. Germline assignment: CDR1 LGHDT and CDR2 YNNKEL (reference sequence). The chain's CDR3 is CASSQGGYASAGEQFF. For the CDR3, the DNA is TGTGCCAGCAGCCAGGGGGGGTATGCTAGCGCAGGCGAGCAGTTCTTC.

The chain joins TRBV28 to TRBJ2-7, with 7 bases that match TRBD2. Trimming took 3 bases from V and 2 from J; bases not matched to a gene: 10. CDR1 and CDR2 (germline): MDHEN, SYDVKM. The CDR3 extends over 16 amino acids. CDR3 sequence (DNA): TGTGCCAGCAGTTTCCAGTTAGCGGGTATACCCTACGAGCAGTACTTC. Its protein product is CASSFQLAGIPYEQYF.

The chain employs TRBV5-8 and TRBJ1-1; 9 bases agree with TRBD1. The CDR3 totals 15 residues. After removal of 0 bases from V and 4 bases from J, the junction contained 4 bases not matched to a gene. The germline CDR1 and CDR2 sequences are SGHTS and YDEGEE. The CDR3 here is CASSLGTGAPTEAFF. The CDR3 bases are TGTGCCAGCAGCTTGGGGACAGGGGCCCCCACTGAAGCTTTCTTT.

This chain links TRBV30 with TRBJ1-2, with D hard to call. The CDR3 consists of 10 residues. V lost 5 bases, J lost 3 bases, and 4 bases lay in between. Germline V gene lookup returns CDR1 GTSNPN and CDR2 SVGIG (reference sequence). The CDR3 DNA sequence: TGTGCCTGGGGGGACTATGGCTACACCTTC. Translating gives CAWGDYGYTF. Together with reference TRBV30 and TRBJ1-2, the CDR3 gives the full variable domain: SQTIHQWPATLVQPVGSPLSLECTVEGTSNPNLYWYRQAAGRGLQLLFYSVGIGQISSEVPQNLSASRPQDRQFILSSKKLLLSDSGFYLCAWGDYGYTFGSGTRLTVV.

This clone was counted ten times or more. The chain is built from TRBV4-2 and TRBJ1-6; 7 nucleotides agree with TRBD1. This CDR3 comprises 16 residues. The V segment lost 0 bases and the J segment 5 bases; nucleotides outside the gene matches: 4. Germline loops: CDR1 LGHNA, CDR2 YNFKEQ. CDR3 loop: CASSQELRGDNSPLHF. The DNA of the CDR3 is TGTGCCAGCAGCCAAGAACTCAGGGGGGATAATTCACCCCTCCACTTT.

CDR3 nucleotides: TGTGCCAGCAGTTTTACCGGGACAGGGAGCAATCAGCCCCAGCATTTT. It specifies CASSFTGTGSNQPQHF. The genes are TRBV28 and TRBJ1-5, with 9 positions matching TRBD1. The CDR3 has 16 residues. CDR1 is MDHEN, CDR2 SYDVKM, per germline. Losses at the gene ends were 3 bases for V and 1 base for J; bases not matched to a gene: 4.